These T cell receptor beta chains were read from a single sample in a study of cytomegalovirus exposure and HLA in healthy donors. Some clones are missing from TCRdb's copy, which holds only in-frame ones; the method was immunoSEQ multiplex PCR. The sample shows 150,000 to 200,000 clones, around three quarters of them seen only once. Specimen: PBMCs. The source is a man in his forties in good health and CMV-seronegative. The CDR3 runs from the conserved cysteine through the conserved F or W. A D gene is named only where the DNA matches it firmly. Not every row has a clone size; where given, it reads once, few, many or a size class.

clone size	V gene	D gene	J gene	CDR3 length	CDR3 DNA	CDR3 protein
.	TRBV5-1	.	TRBJ2-5	17	TGCGCCAGCAGCTTGGAGGGGCAGGGCCAAGCGGGAGAGACCCAGTACTTC	CASSLEGQGQAGETQYF
.	TRBV6-1	.	TRBJ1-3	15	TGTGCCAGCAGTGATCAGTTCGGAGTCGGAAACACCATATATTTT	CASSDQFGVGNTIYF
once	TRBV6-1	.	TRBJ1-3	17	TGTGCCAGCAGTGAAGTCGGGGGAGGCTCTCTAGGAAACACCATATATTTT	CASSEVGGGSLGNTIYF
once	TRBV30	TRBD2	TRBJ2-7	16	TGTGCCTGGAGTGTGGCTAGCGGGAGGTTGTCCTACGAGCAGTACTTC	CAWSVASGRLSYEQYF
.	TRBV11-2	TRBD1	TRBJ1-5	16	TGTGCCAGAAGAACAGGGGGAGAAATAAGCAATCAGCCCCAGCATTTT	CARRTGGEISNQPQHF
.	TRBV27	.	TRBJ1-1	14	TGTGCCAGCAGAGTCATGGGGCAGAACACTGAAGCTTTCTTT	CASRVMGQNTEAFF
.	TRBV2	TRBD1	TRBJ1-6	12	TGTGCCAGCAGTTCAGGGGGTTCACCCCTCCACTTT	CASSSGGSPLHF
.	TRBV11-3	.	TRBJ2-1	14	TGTGCCAGCAGCTTAAGGGGTTTTGGCAATGAGCAGTTCTTC	CASSLRGFGNEQFF
.	TRBV28	TRBD1	TRBJ1-1	14	TGTGCCAGCAGTCTTCAGGGGGATAACACTGAAGCTTTCTTT	CASSLQGDNTEAFF
.	TRBV10-3	TRBD2	TRBJ2-7	16	TGTGCCATCAGTGAGTCGTTGACTAGCGGGAACCTCGAGCAGTACTTC	CAISESLTSGNLEQYF
.	TRBV7-8	TRBD2	TRBJ2-7	15	TGTGCCAGCAGCTTAAGAACTAGCGGTTCCTACGAGCAGTACTTC	CASSLRTSGSYEQYF